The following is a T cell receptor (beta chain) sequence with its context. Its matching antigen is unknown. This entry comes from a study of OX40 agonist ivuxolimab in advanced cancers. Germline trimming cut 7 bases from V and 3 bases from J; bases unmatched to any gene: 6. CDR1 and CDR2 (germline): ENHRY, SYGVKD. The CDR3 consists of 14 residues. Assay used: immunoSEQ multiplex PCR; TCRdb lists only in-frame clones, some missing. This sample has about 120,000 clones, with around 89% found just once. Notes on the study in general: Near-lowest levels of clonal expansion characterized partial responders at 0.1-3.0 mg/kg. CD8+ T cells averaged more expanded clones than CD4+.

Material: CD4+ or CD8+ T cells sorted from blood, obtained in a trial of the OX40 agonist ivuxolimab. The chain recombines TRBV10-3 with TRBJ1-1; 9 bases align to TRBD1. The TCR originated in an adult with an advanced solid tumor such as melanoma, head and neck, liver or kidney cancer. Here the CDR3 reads CAIKGQGKDTEAFF. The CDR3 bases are TGTGCCATCAAGGGACAGGGTAAAGACACTGAAGCTTTCTTT.